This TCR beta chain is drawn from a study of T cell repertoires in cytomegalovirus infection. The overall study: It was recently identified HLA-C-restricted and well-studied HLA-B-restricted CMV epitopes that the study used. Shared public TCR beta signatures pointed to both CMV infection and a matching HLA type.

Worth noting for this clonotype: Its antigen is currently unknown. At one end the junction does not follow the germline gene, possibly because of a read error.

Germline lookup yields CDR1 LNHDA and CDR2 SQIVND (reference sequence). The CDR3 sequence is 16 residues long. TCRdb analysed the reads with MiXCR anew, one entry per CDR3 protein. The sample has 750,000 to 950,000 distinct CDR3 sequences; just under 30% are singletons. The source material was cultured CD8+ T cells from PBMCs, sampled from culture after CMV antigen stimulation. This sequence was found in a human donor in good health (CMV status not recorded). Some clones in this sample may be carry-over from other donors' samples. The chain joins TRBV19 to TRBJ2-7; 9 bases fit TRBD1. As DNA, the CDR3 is TGTGCCAGTAGTATAGACCGGGACAGGGCCTCCCACGAGCAGTACTTC. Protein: CASSIDRDRASHEQYF.